The source of this T cell receptor (beta chain) is a study of prognosis after radiotherapy for stage I lung cancer. The TCR beta CDR3 region was amplified from genomic DNA, with two rounds of multiplex PCR being used for the amplification. First-round PCR, the initial amplification, used primers specific to each TRBV and TRBJ gene. From the multiplex PCR reads, TCRdb called clonotypes with MiXCR, one entry per CDR3 protein. The repertoire holds about 36,000 distinct CDR3 sequences, more than 30% seen once, with around 29% in the top ten. The CDR3 covers 15 residues. Trimming took off 7 bases at V and 5 bases at J, with 20 bases between the two ends. Each of two time points yielded about 6 milliliters of peripheral venous blood.

Sequenced material: PBMCs, taken before or after stereotactic body radiation therapy (not recorded which). This sequence originates from a donor over 45 with non-small cell lung cancer. The chain carries TRBV12-3 or TRBV12-4 and TRBJ1-1, with a weak D call TRBD1 (6 bases). CDR3 DNA sequence: TGTGCCAGCATTTTCAGAGGGGGACGGACTACTGAAGCTTTCTTT. It yields the protein CASIFRGGRTTEAFF.